What follows is one T cell receptor (beta chain) and its context. Measured with immunoSEQ multiplex PCR; TCRdb has only the in-frame clones, and not every one. The sample includes about 61,000 clones, 80% to 85% seen only once; the top ten take approximately 3.5%. This sample was taken from a study of OX40 agonist ivuxolimab in advanced cancers. Study summary: In three patients, partial responses were observed, one with hepatocellular carcinoma and two with cutaneous melanoma.

Germline V gene lookup returns CDR1 KGHSH and CDR2 LQKENI. With 2 bases removed from V and 8 bases from J, the gap between germline ends came to 9 bases. The CDR3 sequence is 13 residues long. Specimen: CD4+ or CD8+ T cells sorted from blood, collected in a trial of the OX40 agonist ivuxolimab. The chain links TRBV18 to TRBJ1-4, with TRBD1 as a possible D gene (5 bases). This receptor was obtained from an adult with an advanced solid tumor such as melanoma, head and neck, liver or kidney cancer. DNA for the CDR3: TGTGCCAGCTCACCAGGGGCAGGGGAAAAACTGTTTTTT. This codes for CASSPGAGEKLFF.